Below, one T cell receptor (beta chain) is given with its context. Antigen specificity is unknown. Method: immunoSEQ multiplex PCR; TCRdb's copy keeps in-frame clones and lacks some. The data show fewer than 100,000 clones, approximately 91% seen once. Drawing of blood for sampling happened at baseline, at cycle 4 day 1, and at cycle 7 day 1. Trimming removed 4 bases from V and 3 bases from J; junction bases left unmatched: 4. The CDR3 has 17 residues. CDR1 and CDR2 (germline): LNHDA, SQIVND (reference sequence). The data were obtained in a study of OX40 agonist ivuxolimab in advanced cancers. Findings and limits, study-wide: There were also nonresponders showing low normalized T-cell clonal expansion.

This sample comprised CD4+ or CD8+ T cells sorted from blood, obtained in a trial of the OX40 agonist ivuxolimab. This sequence was found in an adult with an advanced solid tumor such as melanoma, head and neck, liver or kidney cancer. J is TRBJ2-1 and V is TRBV19, with 15 bases lining up with TRBD2. CDR3 bases: TGTGCCAGTAGTACGGGACTAGCGGGAGGCGTCTACAATGAGCAGTTCTTC. This gives the protein CASSTGLAGGVYNEQFF.